Sequencing of this T cell receptor (beta chain) was carried out in a study of cytomegalovirus exposure and HLA in healthy donors. Losses at the gene ends were 4 bases for V and 3 bases for J; bases not matched to a gene: 8. The CDR3 is made up of 17 amino acids. Germline-derived CDR1 and CDR2 are SGHRS and YFSETQ. Study-level findings and limits: Rarity held for most TCR sequences, but there were some public TCRs that occurred in many donors. The authors later found HLA-associated TCR beta chains more clonally expanded than equally common others.

Healthy people donating bone marrow made up the donors. A note on this clone: Its antigen is still unknown.

Primers: 60 Vbeta forward and 13 Jbeta reverse. The assay was immunoSEQ multiplex PCR, and TCRdb's table has in-frame clones only and misses some. The data show some 130,000 clones, around 79% seen once. V gene TRBV5-1 combines with J gene TRBJ2-3, with TRBD2 matching over 13 bases. The source is a man aged 35-49 years in good health and CMV-seropositive. Sequencing was done on a sample of PBMCs. This CDR3 is CASSQGLAGDQTDTQYF. CDR3 coding DNA: TGCGCCAGCAGCCAAGGACTAGCGGGAGACCAGACAGATACGCAGTATTTT.